The rows below give T cell receptor beta chains drawn from one sample of a study of blood T cell repertoires in COVID-19. The method was immunoSEQ multiplex PCR; TCRdb's version includes in-frame clones alone and lacks a portion of them. The table has about 220,000 clones, roughly 85% seen once. Sequencing input: PBMCs or T cells enriched from blood (not recorded which). The receptors stem from a woman in her thirties or forties with acute COVID-19. Both conserved end residues are part of each CDR3. A D gene is named only where the DNA matches it firmly. Size is omitted from some rows. Given values are once, few, many or a class for expanded clones.

size: -
J: TRBJ1-2
V: TRBV30
D: TRBD1
CDR3: CAWTPRGLGYGYTF
DNA: TGTGCCTGGACCCCGAGGGGGCTCGGATATGGCTACACCTTC

size: -
J: TRBJ1-1
V: TRBV29-1
D: TRBD1
CDR3: CSVKFRGRDTEAFF
DNA: TGCAGCGTTAAATTCAGGGGGCGAGATACTGAAGCTTTCTTT

size: -
J: TRBJ2-1
V: TRBV4-2
D: -
CDR3: CASTNGYEQFF
DNA: TGCGCCAGCACCAACGGTTATGAGCAGTTCTTC

size: -
J: TRBJ1-3
V: TRBV2
D: -
CDR3: CASNRLRDSGNTIYF
DNA: TGTGCCAGCAACAGACTAAGGGACTCTGGAAACACCATATATTTT

size: once
J: TRBJ1-6
V: TRBV30
D: -
CDR3: CAWSNDWSGGGSPLHF
DNA: TGTGCCTGGAGTAACGATTGGTCCGGGGGAGGATCACCCCTCCACTTT

size: -
J: TRBJ1-4
V: TRBV5-1
D: -
CDR3: CASSLLVGGEKLFF
DNA: TGCGCCAGCAGCCTACTAGTTGGGGGCGAAAAACTGTTTTTT

size: -
J: TRBJ2-1
V: TRBV30
D: TRBD2
CDR3: CAWRGLGTEQFF
DNA: TGTGCCTGGAGGGGACTAGGAACTGAGCAGTTCTTC

size: -
J: TRBJ1-1
V: TRBV12-3/TRBV12-4
D: -
CDR3: CASRPTGEAFF
DNA: TGTGCCAGCAGGCCCACAGGGGAAGCTTTCTTT

size: -
J: TRBJ2-3
V: TRBV6-1
D: TRBD2
CDR3: CASSDGVGLGTDTQYF
DNA: TGTGCCAGCAGTGACGGAGTTGGACTAGGCACAGATACGCAGTATTTT

size: -
J: TRBJ1-1
V: TRBV12-3/TRBV12-4
D: -
CDR3: CASSFSVRAEAFF
DNA: TGTGCCAGCAGTTTCTCCGTGAGGGCTGAAGCTTTCTTT

size: -
J: TRBJ1-1
V: TRBV29-1
D: -
CDR3: CSAMTGSEAFF
DNA: TGCAGCGCCATGACAGGCTCAGAAGCTTTCTTT

size: -
J: TRBJ2-5
V: TRBV27
D: TRBD2
CDR3: CASSLRGVAGNQETQYF
DNA: TGTGCCAGCAGTTTACGGGGGGTAGCGGGGAACCAAGAGACCCAGTACTTC

size: -
J: TRBJ1-1
V: TRBV9
D: TRBD1
CDR3: CASSVGQGRGTEAFF
DNA: TGTGCCAGCAGCGTAGGACAGGGGCGGGGGACTGAAGCTTTCTTT

size: once
J: TRBJ1-5
V: TRBV12-5
D: TRBD1
CDR3: CASGLVRQGHSNQPQHF
DNA: TGTGCTAGTGGTTTGGTTAGACAGGGACATAGCAATCAGCCCCAGCATTTT

size: -
J: TRBJ1-1
V: TRBV25-1
D: -
CDR3: CASSEYTGTEAFF
DNA: TGTGCCAGCAGTGAATATACGGGGACTGAAGCTTTCTTT

size: -
J: TRBJ1-1
V: TRBV9
D: TRBD1
CDR3: CASSTGQGNTEAFF
DNA: TGTGCCAGCAGCACGGGACAGGGTAACACTGAAGCTTTCTTT

size: -
J: TRBJ1-5
V: TRBV4-3
D: TRBD1
CDR3: CASSLRAGTGDQPQHF
DNA: TGCGCCAGCAGCCTGAGAGCCGGGACAGGAGATCAGCCCCAGCATTTT

size: once
J: TRBJ1-5
V: TRBV20-1
D: -
CDR3: CSASYLGLSQGRSRVQPQHF
DNA: TGCAGTGCTAGTTATTTAGGCTTGTCGCAGGGGCGATCCAGGGTCCAGCCCCAGCATTTT

size: -
J: TRBJ1-2
V: TRBV29-1
D: -
CDR3: CSVDPGVDGYTF
DNA: TGCAGCGTTGACCCGGGGGTAGATGGCTACACCTTC

size: many
J: TRBJ2-2
V: TRBV6-4
D: -
CDR3: CASSATSTGELFF
DNA: TGTGCCAGCAGTGCGACTTCCACCGGGGAGCTGTTTTTT

size: -
J: TRBJ2-2
V: TRBV19
D: TRBD1
CDR3: CASKTTGGYTGELFF
DNA: TGTGCCAGTAAGACCACAGGGGGCTACACCGGGGAGCTGTTTTTT

size: few
J: TRBJ2-7
V: TRBV7-2
D: -
CDR3: CASSFQQNLREQYF
DNA: TGTGCCAGCAGCTTCCAACAGAACCTACGGGAGCAGTACTTC

size: -
J: TRBJ1-2
V: TRBV30
D: -
CDR3: CAWRGGGVGGYTF
DNA: TGTGCCTGGCGGGGCGGAGGGGTGGGTGGCTACACCTTC

size: -
J: TRBJ2-5
V: TRBV19
D: TRBD2
CDR3: CASSPGGGTWETQYF
DNA: TGTGCCAGTAGTCCCGGGGGGGGGACTTGGGAGACCCAGTACTTC

size: -
J: TRBJ2-5
V: TRBV3-1/TRBV3-2
D: -
CDR3: CASSPDSARGTQYF
DNA: TGTGCCAGCAGCCCGGACTCGGCCCGGGGGACCCAGTACTTC

size: once
J: TRBJ1-2
V: TRBV19
D: -
CDR3: CASSMKNFRDGYTF
DNA: TGTGCCAGTAGTATGAAAAACTTTAGAGATGGCTACACCTTC

size: -
J: TRBJ1-4
V: TRBV2
D: -
CDR3: CASSEALRGSNEKLFF
DNA: TGTGCCAGCAGTGAAGCGCTTCGGGGGTCTAATGAAAAACTGTTTTTT

size: -
J: TRBJ1-1
V: TRBV29-1
D: TRBD1
CDR3: CSVKDRVNTEAFF
DNA: TGCAGCGTAAAGGACAGGGTGAACACTGAAGCTTTCTTT

size: -
J: TRBJ1-3
V: TRBV29-1
D: -
CDR3: CSVATGSSGNTIYF
DNA: TGCAGCGTAGCAACGGGTAGCTCTGGAAACACCATATATTTT

size: once
J: TRBJ1-2
V: TRBV18
D: -
CDR3: CASSHSGEGYGYTF
DNA: TGTGCCAGCTCCCACTCGGGGGAAGGCTATGGCTACACCTTC

size: once
J: TRBJ1-4
V: TRBV11-2
D: -
CDR3: CASSLFPGDEKLFF
DNA: TGTGCCAGCAGCTTATTCCCGGGGGATGAAAAACTGTTTTTT

size: -
J: TRBJ1-1
V: TRBV4-1
D: TRBD1
CDR3: CASSQDRTGDTEAFF
DNA: TGCGCCAGCAGCCAAGACAGGACAGGGGACACTGAAGCTTTCTTT

size: few
J: TRBJ1-1
V: TRBV9
D: -
CDR3: CASSVDGKDEAFF
DNA: TGTGCCAGCAGCGTAGACGGGAAGGATGAAGCTTTCTTT

size: -
J: TRBJ1-1
V: TRBV6-1
D: TRBD1
CDR3: CASSDMDRADTEAFF
DNA: TGTGCCAGCAGTGATATGGACAGGGCGGACACTGAAGCTTTCTTT

size: -
J: TRBJ1-2
V: TRBV19
D: -
CDR3: CASSANRRSSDGYTF
DNA: TGTGCCAGTAGTGCCAATCGTCGTTCTAGCGATGGCTACACCTTC

size: few
J: TRBJ1-1
V: TRBV6-4
D: -
CDR3: CASRLQGNTEAFF
DNA: TGTGCCAGCCGCCTACAGGGGAACACTGAAGCTTTCTTT

size: -
J: TRBJ2-7
V: TRBV27
D: -
CDR3: CASSSLDRGEQYF
DNA: TGTGCCAGCAGTTCCCTGGACAGAGGGGAGCAGTACTTC

size: -
J: TRBJ1-1
V: TRBV27
D: -
CDR3: CASSRGIGARTEAFF
DNA: TGTGCCAGCAGTAGGGGCATTGGGGCGAGGACTGAAGCTTTCTTT

size: -
J: TRBJ1-1
V: TRBV3-1/TRBV3-2
D: -
CDR3: CASSQMYNGGTEAFF
DNA: TGTGCCAGCAGCCAAATGTATAACGGGGGCACTGAAGCTTTCTTT

size: -
J: TRBJ2-6
V: TRBV5-1
D: -
CDR3: CASSLEPSSGANVLTF
DNA: TGCGCCAGCAGCTTGGAGCCGAGCTCTGGGGCCAACGTCCTGACTTTC

size: -
J: TRBJ1-1
V: TRBV6-5
D: TRBD1
CDR3: CASIRNRGLLSEAFF
DNA: TGTGCCAGCATCCGGAACAGGGGTCTTTTATCTGAAGCTTTCTTT

size: -
J: TRBJ2-5
V: TRBV9
D: TRBD2
CDR3: CASSVGAREEETQYF
DNA: TGTGCCAGCAGCGTAGGGGCTCGGGAGGAGGAGACCCAGTACTTC

size: -
J: TRBJ1-1
V: TRBV5-8
D: -
CDR3: CASSLTPGRVNTEAFF
DNA: TGTGCCAGCAGCTTGACTCCGGGCAGGGTCAACACTGAAGCTTTCTTT

size: once
J: TRBJ1-6
V: TRBV20-1
D: -
CDR3: CSASPGRGDNSPLHF
DNA: TGCAGTGCTAGTCCCGGGCGCGGGGATAATTCACCCCTCCACTTT

size: -
J: TRBJ2-5
V: TRBV3-1/TRBV3-2
D: TRBD1
CDR3: CASSRTGQETQYF
DNA: TGTGCCAGCAGCCGGACAGGGCAAGAGACCCAGTACTTC

size: -
J: TRBJ1-5
V: TRBV6-5
D: TRBD1
CDR3: CASSPGTGGNQPQHF
DNA: TGTGCCAGCAGCCCAGGGACAGGGGGCAATCAGCCCCAGCATTTT

size: -
J: TRBJ1-3
V: TRBV5-1
D: TRBD1
CDR3: CASSLGQGVYTIYF
DNA: TGCGCCAGCAGCTTGGGCCAGGGGGTATACACCATATATTTT

size: -
J: TRBJ2-3
V: TRBV27
D: -
CDR3: CASSSGRGYTDTQYF
DNA: TGTGCCAGCAGTTCCGGTCGGGGTTATACAGATACGCAGTATTTT